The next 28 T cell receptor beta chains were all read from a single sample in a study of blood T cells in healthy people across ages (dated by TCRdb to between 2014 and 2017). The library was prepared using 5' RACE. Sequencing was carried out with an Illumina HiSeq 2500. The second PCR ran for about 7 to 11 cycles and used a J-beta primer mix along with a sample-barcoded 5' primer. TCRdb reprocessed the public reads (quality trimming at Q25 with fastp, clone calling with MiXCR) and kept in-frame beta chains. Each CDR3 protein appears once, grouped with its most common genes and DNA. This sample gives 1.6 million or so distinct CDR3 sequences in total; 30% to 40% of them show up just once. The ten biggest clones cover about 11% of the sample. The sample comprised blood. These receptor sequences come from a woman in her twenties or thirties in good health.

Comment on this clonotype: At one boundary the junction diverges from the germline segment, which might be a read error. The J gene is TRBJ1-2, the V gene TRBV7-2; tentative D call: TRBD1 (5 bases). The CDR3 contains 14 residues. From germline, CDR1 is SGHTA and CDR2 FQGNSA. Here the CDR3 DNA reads TGTGTCAGCAGCTTTCCCGGGGCTGGCTATGGCTACACCTTC. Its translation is CVSSFPGAGYGYTF.

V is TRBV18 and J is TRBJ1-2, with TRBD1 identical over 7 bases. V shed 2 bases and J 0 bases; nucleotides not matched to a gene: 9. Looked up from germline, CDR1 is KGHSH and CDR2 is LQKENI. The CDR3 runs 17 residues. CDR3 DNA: TGTGCCAGCTCACCAACCGGGACAGCACATCCTAACTATGGCTACACCTTC. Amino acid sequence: CASSPTGTAHPNYGYTF.

The CDR3 is CASGPVPSTDTQYF. CDR3 nucleotides: TGTGCCAGCGGTCCGGTCCCTAGCACAGATACGCAGTATTTT. The chain employs TRBV7-3 and TRBJ2-3; D gene ambiguous. The CDR3 totals 14 residues. Germline V CDR1 and CDR2: SGHTA, FQGTGA. V gave up 8 bases and J gave up 0 bases, with 12 bases separating them.

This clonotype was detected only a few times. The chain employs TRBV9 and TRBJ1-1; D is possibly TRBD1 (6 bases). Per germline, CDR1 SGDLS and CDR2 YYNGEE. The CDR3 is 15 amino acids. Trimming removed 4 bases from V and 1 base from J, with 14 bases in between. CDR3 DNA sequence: TGTGCCAGCAGCCCCACGGGACATTGGAACACTGAAGCTTTCTTT. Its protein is CASSPTGHWNTEAFF. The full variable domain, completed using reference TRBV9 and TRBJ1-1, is DSGVTQTPKHLITATGQRVTLRCSPRSGDLSVYWYQQSLDQGLQFLIQYYNGEERAKGNILERFSAQQFPDLHSELNLSSLELGDSALYFCASSPTGHWNTEAFFGQGTRLTVV.

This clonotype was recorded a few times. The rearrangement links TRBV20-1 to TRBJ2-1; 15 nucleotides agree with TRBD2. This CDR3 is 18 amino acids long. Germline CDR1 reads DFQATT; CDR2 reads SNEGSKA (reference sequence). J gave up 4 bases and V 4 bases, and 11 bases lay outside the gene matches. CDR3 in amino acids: CSAILLGTSGRLYNEQFF. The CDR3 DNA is TGCAGTGCTATTCTACTCGGGACTAGCGGGAGGCTGTACAATGAGCAGTTCTTC.

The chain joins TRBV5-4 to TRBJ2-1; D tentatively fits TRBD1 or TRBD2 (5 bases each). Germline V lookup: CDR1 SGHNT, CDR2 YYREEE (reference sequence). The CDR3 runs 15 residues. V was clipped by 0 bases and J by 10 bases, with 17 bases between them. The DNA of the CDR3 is TGTGCCAGCAGCTTGGGCCTGGGGGTTTCTTACGAGCAGTTCTTC. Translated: CASSLGLGVSYEQFF.

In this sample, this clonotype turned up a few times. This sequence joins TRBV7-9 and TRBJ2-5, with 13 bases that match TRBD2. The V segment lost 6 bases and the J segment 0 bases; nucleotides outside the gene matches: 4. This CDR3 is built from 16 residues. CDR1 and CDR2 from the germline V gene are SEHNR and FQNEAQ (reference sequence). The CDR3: CASRGTSGRDQETQYF. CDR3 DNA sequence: TGTGCCAGCAGAGGTACTAGCGGGAGGGACCAAGAGACCCAGTACTTC.

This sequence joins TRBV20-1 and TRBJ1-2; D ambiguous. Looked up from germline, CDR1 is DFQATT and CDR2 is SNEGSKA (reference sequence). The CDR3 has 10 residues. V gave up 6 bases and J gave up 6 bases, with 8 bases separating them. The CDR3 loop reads CSAWGDGYTF. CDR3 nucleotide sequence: TGCAGTGCCTGGGGTGATGGCTACACCTTC.

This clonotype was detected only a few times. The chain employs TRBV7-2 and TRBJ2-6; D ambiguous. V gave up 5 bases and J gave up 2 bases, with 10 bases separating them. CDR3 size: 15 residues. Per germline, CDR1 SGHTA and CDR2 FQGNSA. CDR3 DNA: TGTGCCAGCAGCGGGGAACGGGCTGGGGCCAACGTCCTGACTTTC. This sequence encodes CASSGERAGANVLTF. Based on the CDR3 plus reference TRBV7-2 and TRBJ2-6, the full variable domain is GAGVSQSPSNKVTEKGKDVELRCDPISGHTALYWYRQSLGQGLEFLIYFQGNSAPDKSGLPSDRFSAERTGGSVSTLTIQRTQQEDSAVYLCASSGERAGANVLTFGAGSRLTVL.

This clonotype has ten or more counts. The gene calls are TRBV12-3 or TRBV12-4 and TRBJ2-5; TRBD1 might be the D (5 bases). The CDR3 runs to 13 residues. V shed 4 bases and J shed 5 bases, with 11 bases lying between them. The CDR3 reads CASSWTRSETQYF. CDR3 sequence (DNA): TGTGCCAGCAGTTGGACACGCTCGGAGACCCAGTACTTC.

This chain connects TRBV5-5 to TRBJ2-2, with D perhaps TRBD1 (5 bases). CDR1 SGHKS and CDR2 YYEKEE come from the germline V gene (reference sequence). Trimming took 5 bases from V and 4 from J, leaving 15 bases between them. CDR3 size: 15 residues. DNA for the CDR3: TGTGCCAGCAGTCCCAACCTCAGGGTCACCGGGGAGCTGTTTTTT. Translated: CASSPNLRVTGELFF.

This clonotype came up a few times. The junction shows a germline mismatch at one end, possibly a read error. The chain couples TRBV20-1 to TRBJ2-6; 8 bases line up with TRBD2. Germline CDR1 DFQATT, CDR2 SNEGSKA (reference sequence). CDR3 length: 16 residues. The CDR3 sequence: CSASGGAYSGANVPTF. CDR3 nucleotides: TGCAGTGCGTCGGGAGGGGCCTATTCTGGGGCCAACGTCCCGACTTTC.

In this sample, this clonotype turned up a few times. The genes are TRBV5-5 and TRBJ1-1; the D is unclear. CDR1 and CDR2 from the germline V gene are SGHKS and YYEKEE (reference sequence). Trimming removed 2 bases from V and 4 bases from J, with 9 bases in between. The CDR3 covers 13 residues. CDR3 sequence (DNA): TGTGCCAGCAGCTTCCTTACGGTCACTGAAGCTTTCTTT. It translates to CASSFLTVTEAFF.

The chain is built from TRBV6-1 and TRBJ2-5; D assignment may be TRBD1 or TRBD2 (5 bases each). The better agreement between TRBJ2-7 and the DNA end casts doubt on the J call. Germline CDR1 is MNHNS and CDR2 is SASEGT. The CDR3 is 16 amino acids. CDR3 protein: CASRQKTGTGPYEQYF. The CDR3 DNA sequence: TGTGCCAGCAGACAGAAAACCGGGACGGGACCCTACGAGCAGTACTTC.

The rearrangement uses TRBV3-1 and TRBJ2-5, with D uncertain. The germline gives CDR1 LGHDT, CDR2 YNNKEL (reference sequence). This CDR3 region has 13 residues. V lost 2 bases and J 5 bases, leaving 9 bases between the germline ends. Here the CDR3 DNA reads TGTGCCAGCAGCCAAAAATCCGCGGAGACCCAGTACTTC. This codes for CASSQKSAETQYF.

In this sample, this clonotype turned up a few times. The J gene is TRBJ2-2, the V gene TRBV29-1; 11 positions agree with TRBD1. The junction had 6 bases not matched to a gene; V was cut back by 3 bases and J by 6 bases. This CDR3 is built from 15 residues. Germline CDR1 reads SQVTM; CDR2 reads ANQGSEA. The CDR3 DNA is TGCAGCGTTGAGCGGGACAGGGGGGGCTCCGGGGAGCTGTTTTTT. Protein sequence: CSVERDRGGSGELFF.

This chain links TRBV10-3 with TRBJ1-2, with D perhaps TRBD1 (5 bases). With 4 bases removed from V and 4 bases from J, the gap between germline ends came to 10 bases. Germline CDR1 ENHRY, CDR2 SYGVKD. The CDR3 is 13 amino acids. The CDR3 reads CAISGRGTYGYTF. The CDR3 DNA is TGTGCCATCAGTGGTAGGGGCACCTATGGCTACACCTTC.

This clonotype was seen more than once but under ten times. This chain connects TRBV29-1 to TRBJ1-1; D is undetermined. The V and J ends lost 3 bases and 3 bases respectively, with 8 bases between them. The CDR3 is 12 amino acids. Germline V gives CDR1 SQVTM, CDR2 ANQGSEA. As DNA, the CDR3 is TGCAGCGTTGATTCTGGGGACACTGAAGCTTTCTTT. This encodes CSVDSGDTEAFF.

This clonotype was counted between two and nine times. CDR3 coding DNA: TGTGCCAGCAGTTGGGTAGCGGGAGACTACGAGCAGTACTTC. It translates to CASSWVAGDYEQYF. The chain links TRBV27 to TRBJ2-7; 9 nucleotides agree with TRBD2. With 4 bases clipped from V and 3 bases from J, the junction kept 4 bases outside the gene matches. This CDR3 has 14 residues. CDR1 is MNHEY, CDR2 SMNVEV, per germline (reference sequence).

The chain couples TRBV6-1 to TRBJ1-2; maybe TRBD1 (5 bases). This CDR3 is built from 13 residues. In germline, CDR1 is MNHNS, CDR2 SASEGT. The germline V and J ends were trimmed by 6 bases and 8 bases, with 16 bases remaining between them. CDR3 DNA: TGTGCCAGCAGAAAAGGGGCTACGCAAGGCTACACCTTC. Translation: CASRKGATQGYTF.

The CDR3 loop reads CASSLQDIPGHYEQYF. CDR3 sequence (DNA): TGTGCCAGCAGCCTACAGGACATCCCCGGGCACTACGAGCAGTACTTC. The gene calls are TRBV7-4 and TRBJ2-5, with D possibly matching TRBD1 (5 bases). TRBJ2-7 explains the end of the DNA better; the J call may be wrong. CDR3 length: 16 residues. Germline V lookup: CDR1 SGHVT, CDR2 SQSDAQ.

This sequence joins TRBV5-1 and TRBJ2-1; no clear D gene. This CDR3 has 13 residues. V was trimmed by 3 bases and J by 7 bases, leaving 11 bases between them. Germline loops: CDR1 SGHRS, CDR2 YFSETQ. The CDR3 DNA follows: TGCGCCAGCAGCTCGGTGGCCCGGAATGAGCAGTTCTTC. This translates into CASSSVARNEQFF.

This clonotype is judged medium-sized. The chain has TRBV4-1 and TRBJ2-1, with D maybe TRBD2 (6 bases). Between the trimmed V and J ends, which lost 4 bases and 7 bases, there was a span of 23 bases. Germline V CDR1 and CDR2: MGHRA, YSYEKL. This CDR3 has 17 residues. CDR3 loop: CASSPPWAPPGGNEQFF. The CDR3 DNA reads TGCGCCAGCAGCCCTCCGTGGGCACCCCCAGGAGGGAATGAGCAGTTCTTC.

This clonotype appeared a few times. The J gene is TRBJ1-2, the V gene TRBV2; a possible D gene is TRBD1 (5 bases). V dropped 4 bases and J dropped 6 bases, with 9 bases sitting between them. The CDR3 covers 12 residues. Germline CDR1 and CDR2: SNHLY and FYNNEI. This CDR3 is CASSAAGDGYTF. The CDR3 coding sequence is TGTGCCAGCAGTGCGGCGGGGGATGGCTACACCTTC.

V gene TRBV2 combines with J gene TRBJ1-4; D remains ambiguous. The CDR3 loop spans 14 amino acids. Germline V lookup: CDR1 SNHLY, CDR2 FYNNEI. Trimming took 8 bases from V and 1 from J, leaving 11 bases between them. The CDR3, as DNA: TGTGCCAGCGCTGCCGGTGGAACTAATGAAAAACTGTTTTTT. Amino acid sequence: CASAAGGTNEKLFF.

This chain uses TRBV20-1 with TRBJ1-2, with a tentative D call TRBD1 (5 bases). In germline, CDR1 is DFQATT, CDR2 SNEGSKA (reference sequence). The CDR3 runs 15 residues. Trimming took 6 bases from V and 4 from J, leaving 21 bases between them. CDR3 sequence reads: CSAKYPGPQSYGYTF. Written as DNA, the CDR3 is TGCAGTGCAAAGTACCCGGGACCGCAATCCTATGGCTACACCTTC.

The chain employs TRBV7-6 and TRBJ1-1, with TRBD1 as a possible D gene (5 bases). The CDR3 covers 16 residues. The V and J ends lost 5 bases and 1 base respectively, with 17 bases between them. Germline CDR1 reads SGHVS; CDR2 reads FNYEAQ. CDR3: CASSHLGGGKNTEAFF. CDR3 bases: TGTGCCAGCAGCCACCTCGGTGGGGGGAAGAACACTGAAGCTTTCTTT.

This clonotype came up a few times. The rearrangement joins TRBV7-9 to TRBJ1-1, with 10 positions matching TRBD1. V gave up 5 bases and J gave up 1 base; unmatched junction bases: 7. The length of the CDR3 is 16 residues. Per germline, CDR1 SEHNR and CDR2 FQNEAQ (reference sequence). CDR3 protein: CASSLGQGKGNTEAFF. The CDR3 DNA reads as TGTGCCAGCAGCCTGGGACAGGGGAAGGGGAACACTGAAGCTTTCTTT.